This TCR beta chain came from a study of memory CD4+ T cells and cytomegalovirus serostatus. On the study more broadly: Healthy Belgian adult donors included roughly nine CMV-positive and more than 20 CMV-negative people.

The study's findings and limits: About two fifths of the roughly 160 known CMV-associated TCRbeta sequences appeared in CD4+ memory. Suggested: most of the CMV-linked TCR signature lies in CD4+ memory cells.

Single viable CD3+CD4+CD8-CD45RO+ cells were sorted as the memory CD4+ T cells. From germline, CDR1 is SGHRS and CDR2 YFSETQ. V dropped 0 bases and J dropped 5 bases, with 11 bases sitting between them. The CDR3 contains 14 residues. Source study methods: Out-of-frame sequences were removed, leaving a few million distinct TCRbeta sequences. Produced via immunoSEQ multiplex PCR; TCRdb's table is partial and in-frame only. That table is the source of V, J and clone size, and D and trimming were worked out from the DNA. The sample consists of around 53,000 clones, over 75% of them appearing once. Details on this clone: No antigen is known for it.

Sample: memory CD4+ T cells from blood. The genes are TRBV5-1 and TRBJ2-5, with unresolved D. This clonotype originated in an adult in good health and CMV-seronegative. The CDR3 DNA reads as TGCGCCAGCAGCTTGGAACCTTACGGCGAGACCCAGTACTTC. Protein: CASSLEPYGETQYF.